The clone carrying this T cell receptor (beta chain) was seen only a few times. HTBI primers from iRepertoire and Arm-PCR of CDR3 regions yielded the TCR beta libraries. MiXCR, run by TCRdb on the multiplex PCR reads, gives a single entry per CDR3 protein. Here the sample spans some 330,000 distinct CDR3 sequences, roughly 23% being singletons. The data were obtained in a study of regulatory T cells in long-lasting Graves disease. Noted time point: persistent/refractory GD, antithyroid drugs over 5 years with positive TRAb. Following extraction of RNA from PBMCs, that RNA was used to make the TCR library. This CDR3 region has 15 residues. V dropped 5 bases and J dropped 9 bases, with 22 bases sitting between them. Germline loops: CDR1 MNHEY, CDR2 SMNVEV (reference sequence).

The material was peripheral blood mononuclear cells (PBMCs), obtained when the disease was refractory, from a patient treated with antithyroid drugs. The sequence was obtained from a woman aged 40 to 50 with Graves disease. The chain couples TRBV27 to TRBJ2-5, with a possible D match to TRBD2 (5 bases). CDR3 sequence: CASSGYTRDPVAQYF. CDR3 in DNA: TGTGCCAGCAGTGGGTACACTAGGGATCCCGTTGCCCAGTACTTC.